These 16 T cell receptor beta chains were sequenced from one sample in a study of shared clonotypes between healthy human individuals. Profiled with immunoSEQ multiplex PCR; TCRdb holds only in-frame clones, not every one. Among millions of clones listed, around 94% were seen once. Sequences were obtained from naive CD4+ T cells sorted from blood. Subset indicated: CD45RA+ positively selected. The receptors shown here come from a man between 18 and 29 years old in good health.

The genes are TRBV5-4 and TRBJ2-1; a weak D match, TRBD2 (5 bases). The length of the CDR3 is 13 residues. Germline loops: CDR1 SGHNT, CDR2 YYREEE (reference sequence). Deletions cut 6 bases from V and 6 bases from J, with 13 bases between. In DNA form, the CDR3 reads TGTGCCAGCACGTCTCAGCGGTTCAATGAGCAGTTCTTC. Its protein is CASTSQRFNEQFF.

The CDR3: CASRPRGGGVTQYF. The CDR3 DNA follows: TGTGCCAGCAGACCGAGGGGAGGTGGAGTGACCCAGTACTTC. The chain couples TRBV6-1 to TRBJ2-5; tentative D call: TRBD2 (6 bases). This CDR3 has 14 amino acids. Trimming shortened V by 6 bases and J by 7 bases, and 18 bases separated the two germline ends. Germline V lookup: CDR1 MNHNS, CDR2 SASEGT.

The rearrangement joins TRBV4-2 to TRBJ1-5; D remains unclear. The germline V gene encodes CDR1 LGHNA and CDR2 YNFKEQ. V was clipped by 0 bases and J by 1 base, with 4 bases between them. The CDR3 has 14 amino acids. The CDR3 reads CASSQEPSNQPQHF. CDR3 in DNA: TGTGCCAGCAGCCAAGAACCCAGCAATCAGCCCCAGCATTTT.

The CDR3 nucleotides read TGTGCCAGCAGCTTTGGGTCCGGTACGGATTGGAACACTGAAGCTTTCTTT. Residues: CASSFGSGTDWNTEAFF. V gene TRBV11-2 combines with J gene TRBJ1-1, with D hard to call. There are 17 residues in the CDR3. The V end was cut by 3 bases, the J end by 1 base, with 18 bases between. CDR1 is SGHAT, CDR2 FQNNGV, per germline.

The chain uses TRBV25-1 and TRBJ2-7; 9 bases align to TRBD1. The CDR3 sequence is 13 residues long. V shed 7 bases and J 6 bases; nucleotides not matched to a gene: 7. The V gene's germline CDR1 is MGHDK and CDR2 SYGVNS. This chain's CDR3 is CASTGTGPIEQYF. The CDR3 coding sequence is TGTGCCAGCACCGGGACAGGGCCCATCGAGCAGTACTTC.

This clone showed up just once. Other nucleotide sequences from this sample produce the same CDR3. This rearrangement joins TRBV28 to TRBJ1-5; a weak D match, TRBD1 (5 bases). The germline V gene has CDR1 MDHEN and CDR2 SYDVKM. The CDR3 sequence is 13 residues long. V was pared by 8 bases and J by 4 bases, with 12 bases between. CDR3 in amino acids: CASYRGGNQPQHF. In DNA form, the CDR3 reads TGTGCCAGCTATCGGGGGGGAAATCAGCCCCAGCATTTT.

V gene TRBV2 combines with J gene TRBJ2-1; D remains unclear. CDR3 size: 12 residues. V was pared by 3 bases and J by 5 bases, with 5 bases between. The germline V gene encodes CDR1 SNHLY and CDR2 FYNNEI. In DNA, the CDR3 is TGTGCCAGCAGTGATAACAACAATGAGCAGTTCTTC. Protein sequence: CASSDNNNEQFF.

This clone was counted a few times. The J gene is TRBJ1-1, the V gene TRBV6-5; a possible D gene is TRBD1 (5 bases). Germline values: CDR1 MNHEY, CDR2 SVGAGI. V lost 5 bases, J lost 4 bases, and 11 bases lay in between. The CDR3 runs 13 residues. CDR3 DNA sequence: TGTGCCAGCAGTGACAACCAGGGCACTGAAGCTTTCTTT. It specifies CASSDNQGTEAFF.

The chain joins TRBV5-4 to TRBJ2-1; TRBD2 is a possible D gene (5 bases). CDR1 SGHNT and CDR2 YYREEE come from the germline V gene (reference sequence). The CDR3 spans 15 residues. V lost 1 base and J lost 2, with 10 bases in between. The DNA of the CDR3 is TGTGCCAGCAGCTTGAGTGGGAGTGCCTACAATGAGCAGTTCTTC. Amino acid sequence: CASSLSGSAYNEQFF.

The V and J genes are TRBV19 and TRBJ1-1, with D perhaps TRBD1 (6 bases). V lost 5 bases, J lost 5 bases, and 12 bases lay in between. This CDR3 has 13 amino acids. CDR1 and CDR2 (germline): LNHDA, SQIVND (reference sequence). The CDR3 is CASSAGAGTEAFF. DNA of the CDR3: TGTGCCAGTAGTGCGGGGGCAGGTACTGAAGCTTTCTTT.

This chain links TRBV7-9 with TRBJ1-2, with D hard to call. The CDR3 is 13 residues long. Germline V gives CDR1 SEHNR, CDR2 FQNEAQ (reference sequence). Deletions cut 4 bases from V and 4 bases from J, with 10 bases between. The chain's CDR3 is CASSSPHVYGYTF. CDR3 nucleotide sequence: TGTGCCAGCAGCTCCCCTCACGTCTATGGCTACACCTTC.

The CDR3 loop is CASSLDSTYNSPLHF. For the CDR3, the DNA is TGTGCCAGCAGCCTGGACAGTACCTATAATTCACCCCTCCACTTT. The V gene is TRBV9, the J gene TRBJ1-6, with a tentative D call TRBD1 (6 bases). The CDR3 extends over 15 amino acids. The germline V and J ends were trimmed by 4 bases and 2 bases, with 10 bases remaining between them. Germline CDR1 reads SGDLS; CDR2 reads YYNGEE.

This clone was observed a single time. The chain couples TRBV6-5 to TRBJ1-2, with TRBD1 matching 9 bases. Losses at the gene ends were 8 bases for V and 6 bases for J; bases not matched to a gene: 7. Germline CDR1 reads MNHEY; CDR2 reads SVGAGI. The length of the CDR3 is 13 residues. The CDR3 here is CASFGGQGNGYTF. CDR3 coding DNA: TGTGCCAGCTTCGGAGGACAGGGGAATGGCTACACCTTC.

The rearrangement links TRBV4-3 to TRBJ2-1, with TRBD2 matching over 10 bases. Germline-derived CDR1 and CDR2 are LGHNA and YSLEER. The ends lost 1 base at V and 1 base at J; junction bases unmatched: 7. This CDR3 region has 18 residues. This CDR3 reads CASSQGLAGAFSYNEQFF. In nucleotides, the CDR3 is TGCGCCAGCAGCCAAGGCCTAGCGGGAGCGTTTTCCTACAATGAGCAGTTCTTC.

The rearrangement links TRBV12-2 to TRBJ2-4; the table names TRBD1, a call not compared with the DNA. TRBV12-2 is termed a pseudogene. The CDR3 runs to 15 residues. This chain's CDR3 is CASRLAPQGKNIQYF. The CDR3 DNA sequence: TGTGCAAGTCGCTTAGCCCCACAGGGAAAAAACATTCAGTACTTC.

In its sample, this clone was seen a few times. The genes are TRBV30 and TRBJ1-3; D may be TRBD1 (6 bases). This CDR3 has 13 residues. CDR1 is GTSNPN, CDR2 SVGIG, per germline (reference sequence). CDR3 sequence (DNA): TGTGCTTCAGACAGGAGCTCTGGAAACACCATATATTTT. It codes for CASDRSSGNTIYF.